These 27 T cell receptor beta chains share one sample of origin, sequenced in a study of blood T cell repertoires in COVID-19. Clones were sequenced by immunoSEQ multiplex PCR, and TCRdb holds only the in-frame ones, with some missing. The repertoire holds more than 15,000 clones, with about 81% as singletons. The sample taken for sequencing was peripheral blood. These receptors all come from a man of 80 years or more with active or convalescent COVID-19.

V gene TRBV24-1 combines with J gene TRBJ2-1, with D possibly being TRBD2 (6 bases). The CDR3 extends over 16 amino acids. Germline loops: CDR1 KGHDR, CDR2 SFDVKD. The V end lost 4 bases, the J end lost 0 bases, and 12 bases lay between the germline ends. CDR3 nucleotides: TGTGCCACCAGTGAGGCTAGCGCCCTCTCCTACAATGAGCAGTTCTTC. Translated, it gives CATSEASALSYNEQFF.

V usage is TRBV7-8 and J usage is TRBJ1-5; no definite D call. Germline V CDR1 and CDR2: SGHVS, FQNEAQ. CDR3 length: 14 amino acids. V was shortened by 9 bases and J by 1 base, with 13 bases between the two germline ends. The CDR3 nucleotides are TGTGCCAGTAAATTAGGAGCGAGCAATCAGCCCCAGCATTTT. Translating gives CASKLGASNQPQHF.

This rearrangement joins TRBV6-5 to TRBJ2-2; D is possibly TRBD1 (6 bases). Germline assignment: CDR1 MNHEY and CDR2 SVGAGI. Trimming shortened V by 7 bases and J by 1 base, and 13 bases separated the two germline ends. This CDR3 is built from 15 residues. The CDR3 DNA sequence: TGTGCCAGCATCTTTGGGACAAAGAACACCGGGGAGCTGTTTTTT. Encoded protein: CASIFGTKNTGELFF.

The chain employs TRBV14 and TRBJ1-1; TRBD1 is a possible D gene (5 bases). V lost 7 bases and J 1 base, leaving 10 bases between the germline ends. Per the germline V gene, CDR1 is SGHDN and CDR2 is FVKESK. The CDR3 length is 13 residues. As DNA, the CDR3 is TGTGCCAGCACCGCGACAGCGAACACTGAAGCTTTCTTT. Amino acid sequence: CASTATANTEAFF.

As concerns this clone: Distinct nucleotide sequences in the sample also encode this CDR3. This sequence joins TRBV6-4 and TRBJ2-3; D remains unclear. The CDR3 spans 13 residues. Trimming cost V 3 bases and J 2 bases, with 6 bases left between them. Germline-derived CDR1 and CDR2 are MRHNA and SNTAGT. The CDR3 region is CASSDRVTDTQYF. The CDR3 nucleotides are TGTGCCAGCAGTGATCGTGTCACAGATACGCAGTATTTT.

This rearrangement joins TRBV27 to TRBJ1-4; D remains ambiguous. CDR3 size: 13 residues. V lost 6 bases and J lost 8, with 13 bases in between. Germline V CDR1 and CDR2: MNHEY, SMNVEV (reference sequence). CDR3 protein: CASRGSSSEKLFF. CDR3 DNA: TGTGCCAGCAGGGGGAGTTCTAGCGAAAAACTGTTTTTT.

CDR3 region: CASTEAFNSGNTIYF. CDR3 coding DNA: TGCGCCAGCACCGAAGCGTTTAACTCTGGAAACACCATATATTTT. The chain employs TRBV5-1 and TRBJ1-3; no clear D gene. The germline CDR1 and CDR2 sequences are SGHRS and YFSETQ. V was clipped by 6 bases and J by 0 bases, with 13 bases between them. The CDR3 is 15 residues long.

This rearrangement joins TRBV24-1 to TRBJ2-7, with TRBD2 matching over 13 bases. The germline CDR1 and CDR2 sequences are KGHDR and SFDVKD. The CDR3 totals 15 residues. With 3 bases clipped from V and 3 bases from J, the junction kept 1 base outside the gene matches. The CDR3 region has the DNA TGTGCCACCAGTGATAGGACTAGCGGGGGCTACGAGCAGTACTTC. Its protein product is CATSDRTSGGYEQYF.

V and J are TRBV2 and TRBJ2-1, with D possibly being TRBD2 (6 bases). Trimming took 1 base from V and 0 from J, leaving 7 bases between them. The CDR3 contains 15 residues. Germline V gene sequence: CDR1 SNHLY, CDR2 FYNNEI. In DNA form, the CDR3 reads TGTGCCAGCAGTGAAGTAGCGGCCTCCTACAATGAGCAGTTCTTC. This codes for CASSEVAASYNEQFF.

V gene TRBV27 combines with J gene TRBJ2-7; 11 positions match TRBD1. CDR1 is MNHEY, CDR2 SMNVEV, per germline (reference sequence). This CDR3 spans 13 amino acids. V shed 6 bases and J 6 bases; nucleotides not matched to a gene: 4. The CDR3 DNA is TGTGCCAGCAGAAAGGGACAGGGGGGCGAGCAGTACTTC. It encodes CASRKGQGGEQYF.

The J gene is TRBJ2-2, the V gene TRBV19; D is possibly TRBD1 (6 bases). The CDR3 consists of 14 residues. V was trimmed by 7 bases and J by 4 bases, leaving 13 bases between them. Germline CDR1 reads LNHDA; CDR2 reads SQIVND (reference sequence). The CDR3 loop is CASMGTHGTGELFF. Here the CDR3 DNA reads TGTGCCAGTATGGGGACACACGGCACCGGGGAGCTGTTTTTT. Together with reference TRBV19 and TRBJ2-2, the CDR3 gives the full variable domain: DGGITQSPKYLFRKEGQNVTLSCEQNLNHDAMYWYRQDPGQGLRLIYYSQIVNDFQKGDIAEGYSVSREKKESFPLTVTSAQKNPTAFYLCASMGTHGTGELFFGEGSRLTVL.

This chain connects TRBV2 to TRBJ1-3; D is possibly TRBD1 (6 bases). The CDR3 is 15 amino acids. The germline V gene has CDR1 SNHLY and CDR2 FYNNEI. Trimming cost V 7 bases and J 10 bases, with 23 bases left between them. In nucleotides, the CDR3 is TGTGCCAGCACCCTGATGGGGGACAACGGGGAAACCATATATTTT. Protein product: CASTLMGDNGETIYF.

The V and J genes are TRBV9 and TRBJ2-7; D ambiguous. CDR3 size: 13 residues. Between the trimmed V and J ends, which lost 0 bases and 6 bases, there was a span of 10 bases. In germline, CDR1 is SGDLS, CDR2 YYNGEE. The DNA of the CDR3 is TGTGCCAGCAGCGTAGAACAGATCGGCGAGCAGTACTTC. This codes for CASSVEQIGEQYF.

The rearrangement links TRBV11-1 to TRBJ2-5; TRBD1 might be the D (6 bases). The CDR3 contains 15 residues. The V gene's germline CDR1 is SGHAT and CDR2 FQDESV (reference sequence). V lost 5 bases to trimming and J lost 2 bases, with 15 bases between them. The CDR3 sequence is CASSTYTGRQETQYF. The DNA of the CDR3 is TGTGCCAGCAGCACTTATACAGGGAGACAAGAGACCCAGTACTTC.

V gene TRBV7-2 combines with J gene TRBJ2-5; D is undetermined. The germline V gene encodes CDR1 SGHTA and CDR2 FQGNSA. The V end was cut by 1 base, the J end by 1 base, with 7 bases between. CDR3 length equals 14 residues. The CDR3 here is CASSLEYSQETQYF. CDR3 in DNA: TGTGCCAGCAGCTTAGAGTACTCCCAAGAGACCCAGTACTTC.

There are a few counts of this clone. CDR3 coding DNA: TGTGCCAGCAGCTTGCAGGGGCCCTATGGCTACACCTTC. Its protein is CASSLQGPYGYTF. The rearrangement links TRBV5-5 to TRBJ1-2; tentative D call: TRBD1 (6 bases). CDR1 is SGHKS and CDR2 is YYEKEE in the germline V gene (reference sequence). This CDR3 is built from 13 residues. Between the trimmed V and J ends, which lost 1 base and 4 bases, there was a span of 8 bases.

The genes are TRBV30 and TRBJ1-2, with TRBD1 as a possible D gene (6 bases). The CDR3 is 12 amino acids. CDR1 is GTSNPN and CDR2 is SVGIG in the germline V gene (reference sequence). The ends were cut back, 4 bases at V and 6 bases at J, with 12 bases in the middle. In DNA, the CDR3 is TGTGCCTGGACAGGACAGTTCAATGGCTACACCTTC. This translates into CAWTGQFNGYTF.

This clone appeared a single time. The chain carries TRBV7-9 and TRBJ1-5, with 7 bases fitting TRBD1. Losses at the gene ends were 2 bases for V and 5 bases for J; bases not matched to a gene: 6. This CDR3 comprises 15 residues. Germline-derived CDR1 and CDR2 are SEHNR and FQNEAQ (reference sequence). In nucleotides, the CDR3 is TGTGCCAGCAGCTTAACGGCAGGGGGAGATCAGCCCCAGCATTTT. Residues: CASSLTAGGDQPQHF.

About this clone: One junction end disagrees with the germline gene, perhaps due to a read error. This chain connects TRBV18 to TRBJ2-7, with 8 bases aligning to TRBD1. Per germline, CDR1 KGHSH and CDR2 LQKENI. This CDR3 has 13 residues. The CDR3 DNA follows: TGTGCCAGCTCACCCATACAGGGGGATCATGGGGACTTC. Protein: CASSPIQGDHGDF.

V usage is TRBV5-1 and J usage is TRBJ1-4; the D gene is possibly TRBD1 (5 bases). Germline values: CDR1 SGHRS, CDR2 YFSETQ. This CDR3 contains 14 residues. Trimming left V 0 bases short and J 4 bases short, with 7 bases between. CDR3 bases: TGCGCCAGCAGCTTGGGACAGAATAATGAAAAACTGTTTTTT. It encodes CASSLGQNNEKLFF.

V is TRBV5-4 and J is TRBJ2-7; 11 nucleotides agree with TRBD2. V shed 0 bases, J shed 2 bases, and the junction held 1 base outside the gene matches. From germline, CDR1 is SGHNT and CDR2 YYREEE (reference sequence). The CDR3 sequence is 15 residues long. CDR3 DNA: TGTGCCAGCAGCTTGGCTAGCGGGGGGCCCTACGAGCAGTACTTC. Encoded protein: CASSLASGGPYEQYF.

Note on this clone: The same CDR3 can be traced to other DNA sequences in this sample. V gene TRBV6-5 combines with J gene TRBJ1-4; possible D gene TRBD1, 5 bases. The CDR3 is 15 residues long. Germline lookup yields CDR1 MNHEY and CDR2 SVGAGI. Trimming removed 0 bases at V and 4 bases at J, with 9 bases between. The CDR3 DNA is TGTGCCAGCAGTTACTCGGGGGGGATTAATGAAAAACTGTTTTTT. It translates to CASSYSGGINEKLFF.

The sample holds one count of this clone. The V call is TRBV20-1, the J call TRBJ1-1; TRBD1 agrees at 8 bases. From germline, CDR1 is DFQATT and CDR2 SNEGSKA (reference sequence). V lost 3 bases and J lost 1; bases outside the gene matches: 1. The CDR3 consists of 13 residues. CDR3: CSASGTGNTEAFF. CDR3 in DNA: TGCAGTGCTAGTGGGACAGGGAACACTGAAGCTTTCTTT.

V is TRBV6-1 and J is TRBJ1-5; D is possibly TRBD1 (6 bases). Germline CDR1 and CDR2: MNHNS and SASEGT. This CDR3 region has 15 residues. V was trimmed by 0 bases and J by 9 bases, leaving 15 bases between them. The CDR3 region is CASSEAGVPRGPQHF. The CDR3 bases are TGTGCCAGCAGTGAAGCGGGGGTCCCCAGGGGGCCCCAGCATTTT.

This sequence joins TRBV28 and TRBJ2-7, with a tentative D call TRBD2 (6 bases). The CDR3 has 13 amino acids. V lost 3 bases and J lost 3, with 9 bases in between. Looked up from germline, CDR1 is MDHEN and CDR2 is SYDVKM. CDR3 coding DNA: TGTGCCAGCAGTTTCGGGGGTGACTACGAGCAGTACTTC. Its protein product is CASSFGGDYEQYF.

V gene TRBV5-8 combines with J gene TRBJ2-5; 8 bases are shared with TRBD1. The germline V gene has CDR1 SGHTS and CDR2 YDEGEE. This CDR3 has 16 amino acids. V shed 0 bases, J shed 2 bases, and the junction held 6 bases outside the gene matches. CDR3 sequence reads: CASSLAMTGVQETQYF. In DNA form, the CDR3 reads TGTGCCAGCAGCTTGGCCATGACAGGGGTACAAGAGACCCAGTACTTC.

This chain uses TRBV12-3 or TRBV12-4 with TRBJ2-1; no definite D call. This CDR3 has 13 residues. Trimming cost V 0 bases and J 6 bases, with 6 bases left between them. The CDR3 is CASSLAGANEQFF. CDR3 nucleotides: TGTGCCAGCAGTTTAGCCGGAGCCAATGAGCAGTTCTTC.